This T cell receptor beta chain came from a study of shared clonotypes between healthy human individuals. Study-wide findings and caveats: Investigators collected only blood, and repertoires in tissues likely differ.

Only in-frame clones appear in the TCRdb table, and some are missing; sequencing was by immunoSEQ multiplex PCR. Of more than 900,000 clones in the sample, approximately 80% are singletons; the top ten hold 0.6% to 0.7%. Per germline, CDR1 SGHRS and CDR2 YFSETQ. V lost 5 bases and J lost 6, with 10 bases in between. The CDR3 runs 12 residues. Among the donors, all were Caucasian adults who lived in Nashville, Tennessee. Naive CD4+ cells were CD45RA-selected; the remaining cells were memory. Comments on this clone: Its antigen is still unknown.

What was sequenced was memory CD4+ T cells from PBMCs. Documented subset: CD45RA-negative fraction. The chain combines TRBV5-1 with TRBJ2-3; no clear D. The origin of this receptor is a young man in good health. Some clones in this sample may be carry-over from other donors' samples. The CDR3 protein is CASSRLGDTQYF. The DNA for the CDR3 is TGCGCCAGCAGTCGGCTTGGGGATACGCAGTATTTT.